The source of this T cell receptor (beta chain) is a study of identical twins. Study outcomes and limitations: With abundant cord blood beta clonotypes, insertions were fewer; memory repertoires showed no such pattern.

Trimming pared 2 bases from V and 0 bases from J, leaving 11 bases between. CDR3 length: 15 amino acids. The germline V gene encodes CDR1 DFQATT and CDR2 SNEGSKA (reference sequence). Each CDR3 protein gets one entry after TCRdb re-called the 5' RACE reads with MiXCR. Here the sample spans roughly 690,000 distinct CDR3 sequences, around 6% being singletons. This clonotype was counted many times. Its target is unknown. Sequencing was performed on naive T cells sorted from blood. This sequence joins TRBV20-1 and TRBJ1-5; D ambiguous. The sequence was obtained from a man aged 18 to 29 in good health. CDR3 sequence (DNA): TGCAGTGCTAGAATTCCGCGACTTAGCAATCAGCCCCAGCATTTT. Protein: CSARIPRLSNQPQHF.